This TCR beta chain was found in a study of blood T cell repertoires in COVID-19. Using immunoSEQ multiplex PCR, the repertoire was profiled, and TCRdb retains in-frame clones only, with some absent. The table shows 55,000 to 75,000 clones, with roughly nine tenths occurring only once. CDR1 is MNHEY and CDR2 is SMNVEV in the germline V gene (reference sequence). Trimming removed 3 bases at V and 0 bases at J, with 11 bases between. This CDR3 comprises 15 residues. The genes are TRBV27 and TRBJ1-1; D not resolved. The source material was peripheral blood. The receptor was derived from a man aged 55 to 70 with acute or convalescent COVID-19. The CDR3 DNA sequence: TGTGCCAGCAGTTTCAGTTCCCATTTGAACACTGAAGCTTTCTTT. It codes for CASSFSSHLNTEAFF.